These T cell receptor beta chains were read from a single sample in a study of monozygotic twins with inflammatory bowel disease. Using the 5' RACE reads, TCRdb records one entry per CDR3 protein without DNA. The sample table includes some 450,000 distinct CDR3 sequences. Sequenced: blood. The source of these receptors is a human donor with ulcerative colitis or Crohn's disease, or a healthy co-twin of an affected twin (not recorded which). Both conserved end residues are part of each CDR3.

J gene | V gene | CDR3 protein
TRBJ1-1 | TRBV3-1 | CASGQGNTEAFF
TRBJ2-4 | TRBV7-9 | CASSPLRSAKNIQYF
TRBJ2-3 | TRBV18 | CASSPPSGGARVTDTQYF
TRBJ2-7 | TRBV7-6 | CASSQGQARSYEQYF
TRBJ1-5 | TRBV18 | CASSIIPGQANQPQHF
TRBJ2-2 | TRBV7-3 | CACQARGGTGELFF
TRBJ2-7 | TRBV30 | CAWSVLGSSSYEQYF
TRBJ2-5 | TRBV4-3 | CASSPHLPSGDNQETQYF
TRBJ1-2 | TRBV25-1 | CASSELVDYGYTF
TRBJ1-1 | TRBV27 | CASSLNGAVMNTEAFF
TRBJ2-1 | TRBV20-1 | CSASSAPYNEQFF
TRBJ2-7 | TRBV5-1 | CASSSTGISYEQYF
TRBJ1-3 | TRBV20-1 | CSSQGGNTIYF
TRBJ2-7 | TRBV7-6 | CASSLASTGGMYEQYF
TRBJ1-5 | TRBV4-2 | CASSDRQGMDQPQHF
TRBJ2-1 | TRBV6-1 | CASSEISGLAGGPLGNEQFF
TRBJ2-5 | TRBV7-2 | CASSPLAAVETQYF
TRBJ2-3 | TRBV27 | CASSLRTGSTDTQYF
TRBJ2-7 | TRBV10-3 | CAISEIRGYFYEQYF
TRBJ2-1 | TRBV20-1 | CSAGEGRGYNEQFF
TRBJ2-1 | TRBV7-2 | CASSWDTSSYNEQFF
TRBJ2-7 | TRBV12-3/TRBV12-4 | CASSLVLAGGTTNYEQYF
TRBJ1-5 | TRBV7-2 | CASSLLGGDVTQPQHF
TRBJ1-2 | TRBV6-6 | CASSYEQGFYGYTF
TRBJ1-2 | TRBV6-6 | CASRALGQPDGYTF
TRBJ1-5 | TRBV19 | CASSIVDRQPQHF
TRBJ1-2 | TRBV12-3/TRBV12-4 | CASSSGTDYGYTF
TRBJ2-5 | TRBV5-1 | CASSQRSGEETQYF
TRBJ2-1 | TRBV5-1 | CASSLRSYNEQFF
TRBJ1-4 | TRBV2 | CASNPAATNEKLFF
TRBJ1-5 | TRBV19 | CTSSIWQGPHQPQHF
TRBJ2-2 | TRBV5-1 | CASSRGTGGTGELFF
TRBJ2-2 | TRBV2 | CASSEQDTGELFF
TRBJ2-1 | TRBV3-1 | CASSPYRDFGYNEQFF
TRBJ2-3 | TRBV7-9 | CASSPGQGANQYF
TRBJ1-1 | TRBV28 | CASSLGGWVNTEAFF
TRBJ1-3 | TRBV30 | CAWSEDSSSGNTIYF
TRBJ1-4 | TRBV2 | CASKSLQAEKLFF
TRBJ2-1 | TRBV20-1 | CSARDRSSGNEQFF
TRBJ2-2 | TRBV6-1 | CASREPWETGFTGELFF
TRBJ2-7 | TRBV6-5 | CASSYSAGGSDEQYF
TRBJ1-2 | TRBV5-6 | CASTWDGSNYGYTF
TRBJ1-6 | TRBV27 | CASSYTGDNSPLHF
TRBJ2-1 | TRBV4-3 | CASSRHGRSYNEQFF
TRBJ1-6 | TRBV20-1 | CSASSGTRNSPLHF
TRBJ2-3 | TRBV20-1 | CSARVASLLDTQYF
TRBJ1-5 | TRBV4-1 | CASSQALTFYQPQHF
TRBJ2-3 | TRBV5-1 | CASSLAWSDTQYF